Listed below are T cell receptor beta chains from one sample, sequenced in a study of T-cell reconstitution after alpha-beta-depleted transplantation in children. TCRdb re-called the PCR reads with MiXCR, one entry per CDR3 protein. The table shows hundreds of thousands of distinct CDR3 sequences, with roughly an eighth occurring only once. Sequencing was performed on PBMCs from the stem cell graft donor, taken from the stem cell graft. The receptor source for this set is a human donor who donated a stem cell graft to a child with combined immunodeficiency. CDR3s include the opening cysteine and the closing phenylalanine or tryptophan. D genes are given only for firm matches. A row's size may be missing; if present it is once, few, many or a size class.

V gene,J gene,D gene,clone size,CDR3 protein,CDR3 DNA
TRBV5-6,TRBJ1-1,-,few,CASSGQAGISNTEAFF,TGTGCCAGCAGCGGGCAGGCGGGGATTTCAAACACTGAAGCTTTCTTT
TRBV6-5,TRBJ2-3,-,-,CASSYAPDGADTQYF,TGTGCCAGCAGTTACGCGCCGGATGGGGCAGATACGCAGTATTTT
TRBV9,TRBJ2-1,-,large,CASSVGYGVNEQFF,TGTGCCAGCAGCGTAGGATATGGGGTCAATGAGCAGTTCTTC
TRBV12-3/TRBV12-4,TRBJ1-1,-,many,CASSPVGPMNTEAFF,TGTGCCAGCAGCCCAGTAGGGCCTATGAACACTGAAGCTTTCTTT
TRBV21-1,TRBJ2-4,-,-,CASSKMGGRSGKNIQYF,TGTGCCAGCAGCAAAATGGGGGGGCGCTCGGGCAAAAACATTCAGTACTTC
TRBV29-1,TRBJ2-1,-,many,CSVAREEVSYNEQFF,TGCAGCGTTGCGAGAGAGGAGGTGTCCTACAATGAGCAGTTCTTC
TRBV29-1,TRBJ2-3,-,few,CSVEMGGTDTQYF,TGCAGCGTTGAAATGGGGGGCACAGATACGCAGTATTTT
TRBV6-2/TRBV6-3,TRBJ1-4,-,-,CASRSDWPHEKLFF,TGTGCCAGCAGGTCGGATTGGCCGCATGAAAAACTGTTTTTT
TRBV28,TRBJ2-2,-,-,CASSLVLVSGNTGELFF,TGTGCCAGCAGTTTAGTATTAGTATCGGGGAACACCGGGGAGCTGTTTTTT
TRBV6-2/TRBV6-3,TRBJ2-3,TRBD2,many,CASSYGSGNTDTQYF,TGTGCCAGCAGTTACGGTAGCGGGAACACAGATACGCAGTATTTT
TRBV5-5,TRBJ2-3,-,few,CASSLVNSAYTDTQYF,TGTGCCAGCAGCTTGGTAAACAGCGCCTACACAGATACGCAGTATTTT
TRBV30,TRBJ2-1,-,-,CAWSAGDPRGNEQFF,TGTGCCTGGAGTGCTGGGGACCCTCGGGGGAATGAGCAGTTCTTC
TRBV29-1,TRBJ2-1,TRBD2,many,CSVETSGGRNEQFF,TGCAGCGTTGAAACTAGCGGGGGGCGTAATGAGCAGTTCTTC
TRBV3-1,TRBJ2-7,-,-,CASSHFGASHPYEQYF,TGTGCCAGCAGCCATTTCGGGGCGTCTCATCCCTACGAGCAGTACTTC
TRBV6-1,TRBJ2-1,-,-,CASSGLGLSSYNEQFF,TGTGCCAGCAGTGGACTAGGCCTTAGCTCCTACAATGAGCAGTTCTTC
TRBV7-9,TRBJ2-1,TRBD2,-,CASNPGLAGFNEQFF,TGTGCCAGCAACCCCGGACTAGCGGGATTTAATGAGCAGTTCTTC
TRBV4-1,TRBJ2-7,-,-,CASSLSGRTLDEQYF,TGCGCCAGCAGCCTGTCAGGGAGGACCCTTGACGAGCAGTACTTC
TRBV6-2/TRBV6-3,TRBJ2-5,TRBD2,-,CASSSHGISGSGETQYF,TGTGCCAGCAGTTCACACGGCATTAGCGGGAGCGGAGAGACCCAGTACTTC
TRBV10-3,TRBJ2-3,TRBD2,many,CAISESASGSFTDTQYF,TGTGCCATCAGTGAGTCGGCTAGCGGGAGTTTCACAGATACGCAGTATTTT
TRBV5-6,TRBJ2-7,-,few,CASSRDGRFYEQYF,TGTGCCAGCAGCCGGGACGGACGATTCTACGAGCAGTACTTC
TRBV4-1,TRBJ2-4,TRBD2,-,CASSEGLAGILAKNIQYF,TGCGCCAGCAGCGAAGGACTAGCGGGAATCCTAGCCAAAAACATTCAGTACTTC
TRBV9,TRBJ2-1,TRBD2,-,CASSTLAGGTYNEQFF,TGTGCCAGCAGCACCCTAGCGGGGGGGACCTACAATGAGCAGTTCTTC
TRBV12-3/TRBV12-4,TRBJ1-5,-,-,CASSPNFWPQHF,TGTGCCAGCAGCCCAAATTTCTGGCCCCAGCATTTT
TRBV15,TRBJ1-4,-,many,CATSREGVMEEKLFF,TGTGCCACCAGCAGAGAGGGCGTCATGGAGGAAAAACTGTTTTTT
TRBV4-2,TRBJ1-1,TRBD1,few,CASSQDPPTTGVTEAFF,TGTGCCAGCAGCCAAGATCCCCCGACGACAGGGGTCACTGAAGCTTTCTTT
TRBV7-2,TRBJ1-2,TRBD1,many,CASSLRGQGEGGYTF,TGTGCCAGCAGCTTACGGGGACAGGGGGAAGGTGGCTACACCTTC
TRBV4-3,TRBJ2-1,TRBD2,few,CASSQGLAGFLYNEQFF,TGCGCCAGCAGCCAGGGACTAGCGGGATTCTTATACAATGAGCAGTTCTTC
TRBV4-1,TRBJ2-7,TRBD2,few,CASSQEGGGSYEQYF,TGCGCCAGCAGCCAAGAGGGGGGGGGCTCCTACGAGCAGTACTTC
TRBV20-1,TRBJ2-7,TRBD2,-,CSARDGTSGSYEQYF,TGCAGTGCTAGAGATGGTACTAGCGGGAGTTACGAGCAGTACTTC
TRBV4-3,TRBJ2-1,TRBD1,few,CASSQAGQGAGEQFF,TGCGCCAGCAGCCAGGCGGGACAGGGGGCTGGGGAGCAGTTCTTC
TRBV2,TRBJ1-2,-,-,CASIIGGAYYGYTF,TGTGCCAGCATTATAGGGGGGGCCTACTATGGCTACACCTTC
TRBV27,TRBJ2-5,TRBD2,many,CASRPGGIETQYF,TGTGCCAGCAGACCGGGGGGGATAGAGACCCAGTACTTC
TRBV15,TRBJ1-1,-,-,CATSRDPRHSNTEAFF,TGTGCCACCAGCAGAGATCCAAGACATTCGAACACTGAAGCTTTCTTT
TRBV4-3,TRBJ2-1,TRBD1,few,CASSQEGRDRIRNEQFF,TGCGCCAGCAGCCAAGAGGGTAGGGACAGGATAAGGAATGAGCAGTTCTTC
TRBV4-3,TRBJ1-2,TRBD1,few,CASSQGVGWTGENGYTF,TGCGCCAGCAGCCAAGGAGTTGGGTGGACAGGGGAAAATGGCTACACCTTC
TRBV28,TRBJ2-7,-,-,CASSFGTDEQYF,TGTGCCAGCAGTTTTGGTACAGACGAGCAGTACTTC
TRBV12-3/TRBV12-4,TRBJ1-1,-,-,CASSFPTGITEAFF,TGTGCCAGCAGTTTCCCTACAGGGATCACTGAAGCTTTCTTT
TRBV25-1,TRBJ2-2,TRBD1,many,CASSGDSDTGELFF,TGTGCCAGCAGTGGGGACAGCGACACCGGGGAGCTGTTTTTT
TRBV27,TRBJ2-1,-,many,CASSLTGSSYNEQFF,TGTGCCAGCAGTTTAACCGGGAGCTCCTACAATGAGCAGTTCTTC
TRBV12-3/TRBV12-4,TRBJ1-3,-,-,CASSSPGRHGNTIYF,TGTGCCAGCAGTTCACCCGGACGGCACGGAAACACCATATATTTT
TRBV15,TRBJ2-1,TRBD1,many,CATTGDADNEQFF,TGTGCCACTACAGGGGACGCGGACAATGAGCAGTTCTTC
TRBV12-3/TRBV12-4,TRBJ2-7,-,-,CASSFLIGGAYEQYF,TGTGCCAGCAGTTTTTTAATCGGGGGCGCGTACGAGCAGTACTTC
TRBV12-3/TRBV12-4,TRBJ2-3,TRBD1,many,CASSLRGQLTDTQYF,TGTGCCAGCAGTTTGAGGGGACAGCTCACAGATACGCAGTATTTT
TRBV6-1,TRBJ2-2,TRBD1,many,CASSSGTGNTGELFF,TGTGCCAGCAGCTCCGGGACAGGGAACACCGGGGAGCTGTTTTTT
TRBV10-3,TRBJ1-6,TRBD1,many,CAISDGQGNSPLHF,TGTGCCATCAGTGATGGACAGGGGAATTCACCCCTCCACTTT
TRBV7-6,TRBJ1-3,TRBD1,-,CASSLDPDRGFAGNTIYF,TGTGCCAGCAGCTTAGACCCGGACAGGGGGTTTGCTGGAAACACCATATATTTT
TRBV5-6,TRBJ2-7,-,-,CASSMTSGEQYF,TGTGCCAGCAGCATGACTAGTGGCGAGCAGTACTTC
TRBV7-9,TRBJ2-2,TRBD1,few,CASSTILTGDGPGELFF,TGTGCCAGCAGCACGATCCTGACAGGGGATGGCCCCGGGGAGCTGTTTTTT
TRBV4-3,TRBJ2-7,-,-,CASSQGGPPGLSSYEQYF,TGCGCCAGCAGCCAAGGGGGGCCCCCGGGACTTTCTTCCTACGAGCAGTACTTC
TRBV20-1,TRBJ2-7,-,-,CSARDNSIFTYEQYF,TGCAGTGCTAGAGATAACAGCATTTTTACCTACGAGCAGTACTTC
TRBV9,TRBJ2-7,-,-,CASSASPEGQQYF,TGTGCCAGCAGCGCCTCACCAGAGGGACAGCAGTACTTC
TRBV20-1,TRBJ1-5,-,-,CSARGAGGGAQPQHF,TGCAGTGCTAGAGGCGCCGGAGGAGGGGCACAGCCCCAGCATTTT
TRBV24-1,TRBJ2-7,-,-,CATSDSGKTYEQYF,TGTGCCACCAGTGACTCCGGGAAGACCTACGAGCAGTACTTC
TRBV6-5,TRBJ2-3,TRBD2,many,CASSYPGLAGLGNTQYF,TGTGCCAGCAGTTACCCGGGACTAGCGGGACTGGGAAATACGCAGTATTTT
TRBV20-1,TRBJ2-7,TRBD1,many,CSATIPGGYYEQYF,TGCAGTGCTACTATACCAGGGGGCTACTACGAGCAGTACTTC
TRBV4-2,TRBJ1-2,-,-,CASSQDPDGFFGYTF,TGTGCCAGCAGCCAAGACCCCGACGGGTTTTTTGGCTACACCTTC
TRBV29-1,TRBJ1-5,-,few,CSVRGGGNQPQHF,TGCAGCGTTCGGGGGGGAGGCAATCAGCCCCAGCATTTT